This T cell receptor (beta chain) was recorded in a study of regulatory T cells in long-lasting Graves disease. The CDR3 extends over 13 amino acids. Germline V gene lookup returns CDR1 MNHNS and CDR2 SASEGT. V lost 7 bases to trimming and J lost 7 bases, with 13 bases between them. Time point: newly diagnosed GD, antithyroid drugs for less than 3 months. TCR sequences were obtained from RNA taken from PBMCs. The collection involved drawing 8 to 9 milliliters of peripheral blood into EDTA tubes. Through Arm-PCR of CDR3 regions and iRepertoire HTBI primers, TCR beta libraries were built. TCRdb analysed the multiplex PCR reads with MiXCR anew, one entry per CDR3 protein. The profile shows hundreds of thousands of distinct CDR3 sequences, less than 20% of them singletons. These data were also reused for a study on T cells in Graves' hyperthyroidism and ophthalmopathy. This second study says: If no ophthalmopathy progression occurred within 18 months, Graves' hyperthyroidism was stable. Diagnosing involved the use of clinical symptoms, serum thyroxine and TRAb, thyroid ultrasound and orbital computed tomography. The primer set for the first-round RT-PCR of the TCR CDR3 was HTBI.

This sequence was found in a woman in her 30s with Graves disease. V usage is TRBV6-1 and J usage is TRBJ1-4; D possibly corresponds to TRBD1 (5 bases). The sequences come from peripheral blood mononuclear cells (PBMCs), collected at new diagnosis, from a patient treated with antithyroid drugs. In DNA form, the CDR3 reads TGTGCCAGCATGGGGGGGGGTCGTGAAAAACTGTTTTTT. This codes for CASMGGGREKLFF.